These 30 T cell receptor beta chains came from one sample sequenced in a study of blood T cell repertoires in COVID-19. Using immunoSEQ multiplex PCR, the repertoire was profiled, and TCRdb retains in-frame clones only, with some absent. The table records about 290,000 clones, approximately 86% of them present only once. Sequences were obtained from peripheral blood. These TCRs come from a woman between 45 and 60 years old with active or convalescent COVID-19.

This clone was found once. CDR3 amino acids: CASSSKQSGRTYNEQFF. In DNA form, the CDR3 reads TGCGCCAGCAGCTCCAAACAAAGCGGGAGGACATACAATGAGCAGTTCTTC. This chain uses TRBV5-1 with TRBJ2-1, with 9 bases matching TRBD2. This CDR3 comprises 17 residues. Germline V gene data show CDR1 as SGHRS and CDR2 as YFSETQ. The V and J ends lost 3 bases and 4 bases, in that order; junction bases with no gene match: 11. The full variable domain, completed using reference TRBV5-1 and TRBJ2-1, is KAGVTQTPRYLIKTRGQQVTLSCSPISGHRSVSWYQQTPGQGLQFLFEYFSETQRNKGNFPGRFSGRQFSNSRSEMNVSTLELGDSALYLCASSSKQSGRTYNEQFFGPGTRLTVL.

This clone was seen once. The chain couples TRBV2 to TRBJ2-2; TRBD2 agrees at 7 bases. Germline-derived CDR1 and CDR2 are SNHLY and FYNNEI. The CDR3 is made up of 16 amino acids. V lost 5 bases and J lost 6; bases outside the gene matches: 12. CDR3 loop: CASSPTSPLVPGELFF. The CDR3 coding sequence is TGTGCCAGCAGTCCGACTAGCCCCTTAGTCCCCGGGGAGCTGTTTTTT.

V and J are TRBV7-8 and TRBJ2-1, with D possibly matching TRBD2 (5 bases). Germline values: CDR1 SGHVS, CDR2 FQNEAQ. CDR3 length: 15 amino acids. The V end lost 5 bases, the J end lost 8 bases, and 19 bases lay between the germline ends. This chain's CDR3 is CASSPLGSLGDEQFF. The CDR3 nucleotides read TGTGCCAGCAGCCCCCTGGGGTCCCTCGGGGATGAGCAGTTCTTC.

The rearrangement uses TRBV29-1 and TRBJ2-3; maybe TRBD2 (6 bases). Germline loops: CDR1 SQVTM, CDR2 ANQGSEA. This CDR3 spans 14 amino acids. V was clipped by 6 bases and J by 2 bases, with 15 bases between them. Here the CDR3 reads CSVRVEGPTDTQYF. DNA for the CDR3: TGCAGCGTCAGGGTGGAGGGGCCCACAGATACGCAGTATTTT.

DNA for the CDR3: TGTGCCAGCGGAAGGGAGGCGGGACGGCGATACAATGAGCAGTTCTTC. It codes for CASGREAGRRYNEQFF. The genes are TRBV2 and TRBJ2-1, with D possibly being TRBD2 (6 bases). The CDR3 extends over 16 amino acids. V was clipped by 8 bases and J by 4 bases, with 21 bases between them. Germline V lookup: CDR1 SNHLY, CDR2 FYNNEI.

The chain employs TRBV4-1 and TRBJ2-1; 14 nucleotides line up with TRBD2. The V segment lost 1 base and the J segment 15 bases; nucleotides outside the gene matches: 11. The CDR3 is 16 amino acids. Germline CDR1 is MGHRA and CDR2 is YSYEKL. The CDR3 region has the DNA TGCGCCAGCAGCCAAGTGGTCGGACTAGCGGGAGGAGACGCGTTCTTC. Its protein is CASSQVVGLAGGDAFF.

The V gene is TRBV27, the J gene TRBJ2-1; 7 nucleotides align to TRBD2. This CDR3 is built from 14 residues. With V trimmed by 3 bases and J by 5 bases, 4 bases remained unmatched. In germline, CDR1 is MNHEY, CDR2 SMNVEV (reference sequence). CDR3 nucleotides: TGTGCCAGCAGTTTTCGCGGGGGAAACAATGAGCAGTTCTTC. Translating gives CASSFRGGNNEQFF.

This clone occurred a few times. The CDR3 protein is CASSQGSQAYGYTF. The CDR3 DNA reads as TGTGCCAGCAGCCAAGGGTCTCAGGCCTATGGCTACACCTTC. The chain carries TRBV3-1 (or the pseudogene TRBV3-2) and TRBJ1-2; D gene unclear. CDR1 is LGHDT and CDR2 is YNNKEL in the germline V gene (reference sequence). The CDR3 sequence is 14 residues long. The V end lost 1 base, the J end lost 4 bases, and 10 bases lay between the germline ends.

V usage is TRBV12-3 or TRBV12-4 and J usage is TRBJ2-7; 7 nucleotides align to TRBD2. The trim removed 6 bases at V and 4 bases at J, leaving 3 bases unmatched. The CDR3 covers 12 residues. CDR3 region: CASSAGGYEQYF. The CDR3 DNA reads as TGTGCCAGCAGCGCCGGGGGGTACGAGCAGTACTTC.

This clone was detected once. This chain links TRBV5-4 with TRBJ2-3; tentative D call: TRBD2 (6 bases). The CDR3 has 15 amino acids. V lost 6 bases, J lost 5 bases, and 19 bases lay in between. The germline gives CDR1 SGHNT, CDR2 YYREEE (reference sequence). The CDR3 here is CASTPPGAGKDTQYF. The CDR3 region has the DNA TGTGCCAGCACCCCCCCTGGGGCGGGAAAAGATACGCAGTATTTT.

The chain recombines TRBV28 with TRBJ2-1, with 10 bases identical to TRBD2. The germline gives CDR1 MDHEN, CDR2 SYDVKM. CDR3 size: 16 residues. Losses at the gene ends were 8 bases for V and 4 bases for J; bases not matched to a gene: 11. The CDR3 spells CASSTSGADAYNEQFF. In DNA, the CDR3 is TGTGCCAGCTCCACTAGCGGGGCCGACGCATACAATGAGCAGTTCTTC.

The chain joins TRBV28 to TRBJ2-3; TRBD2 matches at 13 bases. V lost 3 bases to trimming and J lost 2 bases; unmatched junction nucleotides: 2. Germline V gene data show CDR1 as MDHEN and CDR2 as SYDVKM. This CDR3 comprises 16 residues. CDR3 residues: CASSLGLAGYTDTQYF. The CDR3 region has the DNA TGTGCCAGCAGTTTGGGACTAGCGGGATACACAGATACGCAGTATTTT.

V usage is TRBV4-2 and J usage is TRBJ1-4; TRBD1 aligns across 9 bases. Germline CDR1 is LGHNA and CDR2 is YNFKEQ. Unmatched junction bases numbered 9, after V lost 2 bases and J lost 8 bases. This CDR3 contains 16 residues. The CDR3 DNA reads as TGTGCCAGCAGCCAACCAGACAGGGGGAGGAGGGAAAAACTGTTTTTT. Its translation is CASSQPDRGRREKLFF.

The rearrangement links TRBV19 to TRBJ1-5; 8 bases map to TRBD1. V was clipped by 7 bases and J by 7 bases; unmatched bases: 6. The germline V gene encodes CDR1 LNHDA and CDR2 SQIVND (reference sequence). The CDR3 length is 13 residues. The CDR3 sequence is CASTRTGRQPQHF. CDR3 DNA: TGTGCCAGTACCCGGACAGGGCGGCAGCCCCAGCATTTT.

Note on this clone: Different DNA sequences within this sample yield the same CDR3. This chain connects TRBV10-3 to TRBJ1-1; maybe TRBD1 (5 bases). Germline assignment: CDR1 ENHRY and CDR2 SYGVKD. This CDR3 contains 11 residues. V lost 9 bases, J lost 5 bases, and 10 bases lay in between. The CDR3 reads CAISGNTEAFF. As DNA, the CDR3 is TGTGCCATATCAGGGAATACTGAAGCTTTCTTT.

This clone has only one observation. The CDR3 spells CASSPYTGLAGEQFF. Written as DNA, the CDR3 is TGTGCCAGCAGCCCGTACACCGGACTAGCCGGTGAGCAGTTCTTC. This chain links TRBV3-1 (or the pseudogene TRBV3-2) with TRBJ2-1, with 8 bases identical to TRBD2. J was trimmed by 9 bases and V by 4 bases; bases with no gene match: 11. The CDR3 consists of 15 residues. Germline CDR1 reads LGHDT; CDR2 reads YNNKEL (reference sequence).

This clone came up once. The J gene is TRBJ2-7, the V gene TRBV25-1, with 8 bases lining up with TRBD1. Germline V CDR1 and CDR2: MGHDK, SYGVNS. V lost 8 bases, J lost 4 bases, and 7 bases stayed unmatched. The CDR3 spans 13 residues. CDR3 residues: CASGTGGTYEQYF. CDR3 nucleotides: TGTGCCAGCGGCACAGGGGGAACATACGAGCAGTACTTC.

This clone appeared a single time. The CDR3 reads CASSLRLKADEQFF. The CDR3 DNA is TGTGCCAGCAGCCTCCGGCTGAAGGCGGATGAGCAGTTCTTC. The gene calls are TRBV9 and TRBJ2-1; D gene unclear. The V and J ends lost 4 bases and 8 bases respectively, with 16 bases between them. This CDR3 is 14 amino acids long. The germline gives CDR1 SGDLS, CDR2 YYNGEE.

V gene TRBV2 combines with J gene TRBJ1-6; TRBD1 is a possible D gene (5 bases). Trimming pared 10 bases from V and 2 bases from J, leaving 12 bases between. From germline, CDR1 is SNHLY and CDR2 FYNNEI. The CDR3 has 14 residues. In nucleotides, the CDR3 is TGTGCCACCCGGGGGGTCCCCTATAATTCACCCCTCCACTTT. Translation gives CATRGVPYNSPLHF.

V gene TRBV3-1 (or the pseudogene TRBV3-2) combines with J gene TRBJ2-7; 9 bases fit TRBD2. This CDR3 has 14 amino acids. From germline, CDR1 is LGHDT and CDR2 YNNKEL (reference sequence). Trimming at V came to 3 bases and at J to 5 bases, leaving 5 bases not matched to a gene. Here the CDR3 DNA reads TGTGCCAGCAGCCAGGGACTAGCCGTCAACGAGCAGTACTTC. As protein: CASSQGLAVNEQYF.

Comments on this clone: One end of the junction is discordant with germline, which a read error may explain. The chain recombines TRBV28 with TRBJ1-1, with D tentatively TRBD1 (6 bases). This CDR3 is 14 amino acids long. Germline loops: CDR1 MDHEN, CDR2 SYDVKM. In DNA form, the CDR3 reads TGTGCCAGCAGTCTATGGGACACGAACACTGAAGCTTTCTTT. It encodes CASSLWDTNTEAFF.

In DNA form, the CDR3 reads TGTGCCAGCAGTTTTTCGGACAGGGAAAACTATGGCTACACCTTC. Encoded protein: CASSFSDRENYGYTF. The rearrangement links TRBV27 to TRBJ1-2; TRBD1 matches 8 bases. This CDR3 contains 15 residues. Per the germline V gene, CDR1 is MNHEY and CDR2 is SMNVEV (reference sequence). V lost 3 bases to trimming and J lost 2 bases; unmatched junction nucleotides: 5.

There are a few counts of this clone. This chain links TRBV19 with TRBJ1-6, with TRBD1 matching 11 bases. After removal of 3 bases from V and 11 bases from J, the junction contained 6 bases not matched to a gene. The CDR3 is made up of 15 amino acids. Germline-derived CDR1 and CDR2 are LNHDA and SQIVND (reference sequence). The CDR3 loop reads CASSMDRGLSTPLHF. CDR3 in DNA: TGTGCCAGTAGTATGGACAGGGGGCTTTCCACACCCCTCCACTTT.

The chain links TRBV11-2 to TRBJ2-4; D not certain. Trimming cost V 0 bases and J 5 bases, with 8 bases left between them. The CDR3 has 14 amino acids. CDR1 is SGHAT and CDR2 is FQNNGV in the germline V gene. The CDR3 bases are TGTGCCAGCAGCTTAGACCCTACAGAAAACATTCAGTACTTC. It is translated as CASSLDPTENIQYF.

J is TRBJ1-5 and V is TRBV2; D is undetermined. Germline CDR1 is SNHLY and CDR2 is FYNNEI. Trimming removed 3 bases at V and 4 bases at J, with 13 bases between. The CDR3 contains 15 residues. CDR3 sequence (DNA): TGTGCCAGCAGTGAGTTGGGCCTCGAAAATCAGCCCCAGCATTTT. Translated, it gives CASSELGLENQPQHF.

The chain carries TRBV4-1 and TRBJ1-5; 9 bases agree with TRBD1. Germline V CDR1 and CDR2: MGHRA, YSYEKL. CDR3 length: 19 amino acids. Germline trimming cut 4 bases from V and 3 bases from J; bases unmatched to any gene: 16. CDR3 amino acids: CASSPGQGMRGTYNQPQHF. The CDR3 nucleotides read TGCGCCAGCAGCCCGGGACAGGGTATGAGGGGGACATACAATCAGCCCCAGCATTTT.

CDR3 protein: CASSYSRGGQPQHF. The CDR3 DNA is TGTGCCAGCAGTTACTCGAGGGGGGGGCAGCCCCAGCATTTT. The chain carries TRBV6-5 and TRBJ1-5; a possible D gene is TRBD1 (6 bases). Trimming stripped 0 bases from V and 7 bases from J, with 10 bases between. Germline V CDR1 and CDR2: MNHEY, SVGAGI. This CDR3 spans 14 amino acids.

This clone has a single count. This chain links TRBV12-2 with TRBJ2-1; no DNA check was done on the table's D call, TRBD2. TRBV12-2 is marked as a pseudogene. The CDR3 spans 15 residues. The CDR3 coding sequence is TGTGCAAGTCGCTTACTAGCGGGCCTTTACAATGAGCAGTTCTTC. Protein sequence: CASRLLAGLYNEQFF.

The genes are TRBV28 and TRBJ1-5; the D gene is possibly TRBD1 (6 bases). The V and J ends lost 2 bases and 7 bases respectively, with 12 bases between them. Germline values: CDR1 MDHEN, CDR2 SYDVKM. The CDR3 has 14 amino acids. This chain's CDR3 is CASSLGQTRQPQHF. The CDR3, as DNA: TGTGCCAGCAGTTTAGGACAGACAAGGCAGCCCCAGCATTTT.

This rearrangement joins TRBV9 to TRBJ2-1, with D possibly matching TRBD2 (7 bases). CDR3 length: 16 residues. Germline V gene data show CDR1 as SGDLS and CDR2 as YYNGEE. Trimming left V 0 bases short and J 9 bases short, with 19 bases between. The CDR3 here is CASSVASGGSASEQFF. In DNA, the CDR3 is TGTGCCAGCAGCGTAGCTTCGGGGGGCTCTGCCAGTGAGCAGTTCTTC.